This T cell receptor (beta chain) was captured by sequencing in a study of blood T cells in healthy people across ages. Study-wide results and caveats: CMV status of donors was unknown, possibly confounding expanded clonotype changes.

With regard to this clonotype: What it binds is unknown.

The ends were cut back, 6 bases at V and 0 bases at J, with 16 bases in the middle. The CDR3 runs 16 residues. They isolated at least 7 million PBMCs from each sample. A second about 7 to 11 cycle PCR used barcoded and J-beta primers. MiXCR, run by TCRdb on the 5' RACE reads, gives a single entry per CDR3 protein. The top ten clones hold about 20% of a sample with 700,000 or so distinct CDR3 sequences, about a fifth of them seen once. The rearrangement uses TRBV12-3 or TRBV12-4 and TRBJ2-3; the D gene could be TRBD1 or TRBD2 (5 bases each). The clonotype comes from a man in his 70s in good health. What was sequenced was blood. The CDR3 here is CASSRGTEPSTDTQYF. For the CDR3, the DNA is TGTGCCAGCAGCCGTGGGACCGAACCTAGCACAGATACGCAGTATTTT.